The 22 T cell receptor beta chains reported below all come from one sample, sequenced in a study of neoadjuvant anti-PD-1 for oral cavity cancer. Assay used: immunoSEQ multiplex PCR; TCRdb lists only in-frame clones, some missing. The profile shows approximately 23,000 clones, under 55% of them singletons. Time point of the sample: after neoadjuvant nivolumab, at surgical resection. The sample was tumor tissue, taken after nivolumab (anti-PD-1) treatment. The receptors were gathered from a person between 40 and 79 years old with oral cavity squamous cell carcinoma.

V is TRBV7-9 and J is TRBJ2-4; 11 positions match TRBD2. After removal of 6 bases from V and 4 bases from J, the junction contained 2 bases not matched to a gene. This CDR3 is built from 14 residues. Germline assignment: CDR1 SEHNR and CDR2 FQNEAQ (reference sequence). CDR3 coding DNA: TGTGCCAGCAGTCTAGCGGGGGGTAAAAACATTCAGTACTTC. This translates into CASSLAGGKNIQYF. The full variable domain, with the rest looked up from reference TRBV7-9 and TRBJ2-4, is DTGVSQNPRHKITKRGQNVTFRCDPISEHNRLYWYRQTLGQGPEFLTYFQNEAQLEKSRLLSDRFSAERPKGSFSTLEIQRTEQGDSAMYLCASSLAGGKNIQYFGAGTRLSVL.

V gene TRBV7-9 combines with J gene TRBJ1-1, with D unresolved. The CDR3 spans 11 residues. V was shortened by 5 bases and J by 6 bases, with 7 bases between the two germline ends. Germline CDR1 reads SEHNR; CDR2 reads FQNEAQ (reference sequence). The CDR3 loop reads CASSMAAEAFF. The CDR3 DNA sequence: TGTGCCAGCAGCATGGCAGCTGAAGCTTTCTTT. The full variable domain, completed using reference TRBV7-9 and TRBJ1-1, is DTGVSQNPRHKITKRGQNVTFRCDPISEHNRLYWYRQTLGQGPEFLTYFQNEAQLEKSRLLSDRFSAERPKGSFSTLEIQRTEQGDSAMYLCASSMAAEAFFGQGTRLTVV.

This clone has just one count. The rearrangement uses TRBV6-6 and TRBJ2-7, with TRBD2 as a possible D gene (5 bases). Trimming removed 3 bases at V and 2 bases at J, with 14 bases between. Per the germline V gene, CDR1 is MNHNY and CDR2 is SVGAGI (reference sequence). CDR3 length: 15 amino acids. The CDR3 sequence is CASSYNHHGAYEQYF. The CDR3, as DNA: TGTGCCAGCAGTTATAACCACCACGGGGCCTACGAGCAGTACTTC.

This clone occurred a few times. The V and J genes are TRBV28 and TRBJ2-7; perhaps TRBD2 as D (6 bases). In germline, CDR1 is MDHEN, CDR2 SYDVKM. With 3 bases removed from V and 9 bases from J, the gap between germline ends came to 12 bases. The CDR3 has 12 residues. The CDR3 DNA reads TGTGCCAGCAGTTTGATGGGGCGGGGGCAGTACTTC. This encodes CASSLMGRGQYF. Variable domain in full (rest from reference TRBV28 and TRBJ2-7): DVKVTQSSRYLVKRTGEKVFLECVQDMDHENMFWYRQDPGLGLRLIYFSYDVKMKEKGDIPEGYSVSREKKERFSLILESASTNQTSMYLCASSLMGRGQYFGPGTRLTVT.

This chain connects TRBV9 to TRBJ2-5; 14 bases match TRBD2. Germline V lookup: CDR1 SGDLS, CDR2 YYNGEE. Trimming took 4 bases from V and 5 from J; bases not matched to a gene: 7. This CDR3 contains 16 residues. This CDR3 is CASSYRTSGGLETQYF. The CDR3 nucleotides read TGTGCCAGCAGCTATCGGACTAGCGGGGGGCTGGAGACCCAGTACTTC.

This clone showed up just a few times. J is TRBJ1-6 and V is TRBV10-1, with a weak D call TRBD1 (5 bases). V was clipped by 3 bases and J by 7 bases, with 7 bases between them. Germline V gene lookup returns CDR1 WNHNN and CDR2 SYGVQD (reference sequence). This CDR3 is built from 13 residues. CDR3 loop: CASSERQNSPLHF. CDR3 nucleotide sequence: TGCGCCAGCAGTGAACGACAGAATTCACCCCTCCACTTT.

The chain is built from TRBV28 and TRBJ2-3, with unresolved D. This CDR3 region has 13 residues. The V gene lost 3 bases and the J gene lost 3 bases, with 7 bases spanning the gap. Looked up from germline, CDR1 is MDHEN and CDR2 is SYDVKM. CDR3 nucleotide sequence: TGTGCCAGCAGTTTTGTCAAGACAGATACGCAGTATTTT. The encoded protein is CASSFVKTDTQYF.

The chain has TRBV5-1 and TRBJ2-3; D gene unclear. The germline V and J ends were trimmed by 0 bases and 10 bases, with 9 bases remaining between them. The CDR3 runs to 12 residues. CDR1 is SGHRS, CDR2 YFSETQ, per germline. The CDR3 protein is CASSLDPSAQYF. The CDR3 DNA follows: TGCGCCAGCAGCTTGGATCCCTCAGCGCAGTATTTT.

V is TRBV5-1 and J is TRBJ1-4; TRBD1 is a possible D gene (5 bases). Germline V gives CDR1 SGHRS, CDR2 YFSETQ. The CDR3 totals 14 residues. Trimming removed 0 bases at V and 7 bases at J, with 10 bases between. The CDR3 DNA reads TGCGCCAGCAGCTTGGACAGCGGGGGTGAAAAACTGTTTTTT. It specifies CASSLDSGGEKLFF.

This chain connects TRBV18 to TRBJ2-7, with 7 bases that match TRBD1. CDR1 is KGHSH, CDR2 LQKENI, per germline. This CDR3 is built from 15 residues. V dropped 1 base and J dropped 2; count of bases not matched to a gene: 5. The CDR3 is CASSPRGQSTYEQYF. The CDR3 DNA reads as TGTGCCAGCTCACCACGGGGACAGTCCACCTACGAGCAGTACTTC.

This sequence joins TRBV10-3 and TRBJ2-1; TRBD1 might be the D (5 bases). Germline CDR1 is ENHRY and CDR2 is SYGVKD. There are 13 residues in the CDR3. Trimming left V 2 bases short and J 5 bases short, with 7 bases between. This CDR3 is CAISEGANNEQFF. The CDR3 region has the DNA TGTGCCATCAGTGAGGGGGCGAACAATGAGCAGTTCTTC.

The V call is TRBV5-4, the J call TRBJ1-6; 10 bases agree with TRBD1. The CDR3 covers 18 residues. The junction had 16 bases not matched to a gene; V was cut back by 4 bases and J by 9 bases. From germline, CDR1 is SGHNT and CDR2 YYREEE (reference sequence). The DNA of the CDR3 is TGTGCCAGCAGCGATGGGACAGGGGCCCGACTTTCCGGTTCACCCCTCCACTTT. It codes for CASSDGTGARLSGSPLHF.

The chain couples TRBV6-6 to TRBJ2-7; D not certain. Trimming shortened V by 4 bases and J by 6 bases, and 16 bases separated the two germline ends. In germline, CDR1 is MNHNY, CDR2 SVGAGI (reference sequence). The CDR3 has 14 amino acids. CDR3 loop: CASSFSGQSTEQYF. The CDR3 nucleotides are TGTGCCAGCAGTTTCTCAGGCCAATCAACCGAGCAGTACTTC.

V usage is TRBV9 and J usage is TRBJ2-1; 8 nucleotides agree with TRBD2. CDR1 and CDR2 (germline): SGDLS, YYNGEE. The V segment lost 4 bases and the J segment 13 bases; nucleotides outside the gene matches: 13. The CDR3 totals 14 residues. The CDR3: CASSPTAGGLSQFF. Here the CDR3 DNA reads TGTGCCAGCAGCCCCACGGCGGGGGGACTATCTCAGTTCTTC.

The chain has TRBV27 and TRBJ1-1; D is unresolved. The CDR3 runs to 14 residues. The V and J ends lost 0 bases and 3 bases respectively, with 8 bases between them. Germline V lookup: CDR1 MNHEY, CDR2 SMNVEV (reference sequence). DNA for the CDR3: TGTGCCAGCAGTTTATCGGGAAGTTACACTGAAGCTTTCTTT. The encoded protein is CASSLSGSYTEAFF.

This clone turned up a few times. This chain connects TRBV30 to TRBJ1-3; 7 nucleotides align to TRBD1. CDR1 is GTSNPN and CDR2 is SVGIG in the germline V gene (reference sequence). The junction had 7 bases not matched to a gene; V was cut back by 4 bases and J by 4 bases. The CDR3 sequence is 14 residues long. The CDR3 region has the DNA TGTGCCTGGACAGGGGGAATCTTCGGAAACACCATATATTTT. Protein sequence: CAWTGGIFGNTIYF. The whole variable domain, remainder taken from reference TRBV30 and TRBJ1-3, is SQTIHQWPATLVQPVGSPLSLECTVEGTSNPNLYWYRQAAGRGLQLLFYSVGIGQISSEVPQNLSASRPQDRQFILSSKKLLLSDSGFYLCAWTGGIFGNTIYFGEGSWLTVV.

The chain's CDR3 is CASSPDGNNSPLHF. In DNA form, the CDR3 reads TGCGCCAGCAGCCCCGATGGGAACAATTCACCCCTCCACTTT. This chain links TRBV5-1 with TRBJ1-6; D is uncertain. The length of the CDR3 is 14 residues. V dropped 4 bases and J dropped 7 bases, with 12 bases sitting between them. Germline CDR1 is SGHRS and CDR2 is YFSETQ.

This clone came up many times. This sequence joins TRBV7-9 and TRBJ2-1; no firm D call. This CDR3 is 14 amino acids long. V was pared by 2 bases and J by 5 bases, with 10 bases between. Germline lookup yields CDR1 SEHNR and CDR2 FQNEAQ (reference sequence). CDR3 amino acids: CASSLRAFHNEQFF. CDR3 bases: TGTGCCAGCAGCTTACGAGCGTTTCACAATGAGCAGTTCTTC. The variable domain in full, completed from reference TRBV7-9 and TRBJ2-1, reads DTGVSQNPRHKITKRGQNVTFRCDPISEHNRLYWYRQTLGQGPEFLTYFQNEAQLEKSRLLSDRFSAERPKGSFSTLEIQRTEQGDSAMYLCASSLRAFHNEQFFGPGTRLTVL.

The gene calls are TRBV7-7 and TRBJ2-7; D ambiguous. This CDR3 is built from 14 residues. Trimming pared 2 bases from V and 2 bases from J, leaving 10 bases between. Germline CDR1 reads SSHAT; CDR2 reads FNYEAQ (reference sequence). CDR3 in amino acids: CASSLLAQTYEQYF. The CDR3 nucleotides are TGTGCCAGCAGCTTATTGGCACAGACCTACGAGCAGTACTTC.

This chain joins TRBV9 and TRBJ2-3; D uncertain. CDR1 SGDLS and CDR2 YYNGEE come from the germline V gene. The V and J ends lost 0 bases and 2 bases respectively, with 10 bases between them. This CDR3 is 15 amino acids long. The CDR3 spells CASSVVGQITDTQYF. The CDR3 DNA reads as TGTGCCAGCAGCGTAGTCGGGCAGATCACAGATACGCAGTATTTT. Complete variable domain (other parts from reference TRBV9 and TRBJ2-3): DSGVTQTPKHLITATGQRVTLRCSPRSGDLSVYWYQQSLDQGLQFLIQYYNGEERAKGNILERFSAQQFPDLHSELNLSSLELGDSALYFCASSVVGQITDTQYFGPGTRLTVL.

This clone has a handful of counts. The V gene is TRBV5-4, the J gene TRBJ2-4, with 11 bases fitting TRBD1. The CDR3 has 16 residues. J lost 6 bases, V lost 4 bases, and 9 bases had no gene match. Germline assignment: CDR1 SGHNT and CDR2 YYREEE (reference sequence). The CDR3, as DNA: TGTGCCAGCAGCCCCACATGGGGACAGGGGGGAAACATTCAGTACTTC. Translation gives CASSPTWGQGGNIQYF.

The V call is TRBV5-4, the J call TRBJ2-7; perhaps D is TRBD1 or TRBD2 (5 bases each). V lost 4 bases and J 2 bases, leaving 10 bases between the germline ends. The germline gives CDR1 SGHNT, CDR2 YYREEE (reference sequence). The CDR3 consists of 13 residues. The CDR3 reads CASSLGRTYEQYF. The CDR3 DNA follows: TGTGCCAGCAGCCTGGGACGGACCTACGAGCAGTACTTC.